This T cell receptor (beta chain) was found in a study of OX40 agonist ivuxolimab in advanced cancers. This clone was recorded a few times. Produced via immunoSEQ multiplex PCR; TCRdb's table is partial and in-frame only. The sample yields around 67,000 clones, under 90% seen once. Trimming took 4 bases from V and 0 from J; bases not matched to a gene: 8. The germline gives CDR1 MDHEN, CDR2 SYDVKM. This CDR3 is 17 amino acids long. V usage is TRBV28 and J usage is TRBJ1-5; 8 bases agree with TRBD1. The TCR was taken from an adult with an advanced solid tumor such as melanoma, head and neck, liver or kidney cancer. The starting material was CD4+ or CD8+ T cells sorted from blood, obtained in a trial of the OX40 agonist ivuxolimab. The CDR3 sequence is CASSSGQVTYSNQPQHF. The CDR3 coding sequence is TGTGCCAGCAGTTCGGGACAGGTGACGTATAGCAATCAGCCCCAGCATTTT.